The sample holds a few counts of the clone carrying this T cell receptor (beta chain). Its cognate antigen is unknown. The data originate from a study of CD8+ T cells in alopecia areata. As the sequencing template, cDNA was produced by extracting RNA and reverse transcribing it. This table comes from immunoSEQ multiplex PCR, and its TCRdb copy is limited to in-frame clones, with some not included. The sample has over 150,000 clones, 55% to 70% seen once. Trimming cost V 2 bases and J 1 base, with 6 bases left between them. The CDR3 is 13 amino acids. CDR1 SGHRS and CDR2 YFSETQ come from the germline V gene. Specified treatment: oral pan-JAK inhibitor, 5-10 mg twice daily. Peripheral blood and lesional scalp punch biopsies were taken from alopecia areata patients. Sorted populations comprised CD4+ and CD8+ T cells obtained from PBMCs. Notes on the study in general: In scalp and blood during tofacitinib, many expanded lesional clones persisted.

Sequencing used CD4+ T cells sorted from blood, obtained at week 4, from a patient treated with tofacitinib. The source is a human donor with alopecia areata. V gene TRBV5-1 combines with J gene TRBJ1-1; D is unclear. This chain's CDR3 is CASSFVANTEAFF. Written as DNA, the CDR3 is TGCGCCAGCAGCTTCGTAGCGAACACTGAAGCTTTCTTT.